These 18 T cell receptor beta chains were all obtained from the same sample, sequenced in a study of blood T cell repertoires in COVID-19. Libraries were prepared by immunoSEQ multiplex PCR; TCRdb keeps only in-frame clonotypes and omits some of them. Among 200,000 to 250,000 clones listed, about 88% were seen once. Material: PBMCs or T cells enriched from blood (not recorded which). These receptors came from a woman between 25 and 40 years old who had recovered from COVID-19.

The chain is built from TRBV9 and TRBJ1-2, with D perhaps matching TRBD1 (6 bases). Germline CDR1 is SGDLS and CDR2 is YYNGEE. V gave up 0 bases and J gave up 4 bases, with 10 bases separating them. CDR3 length: 14 amino acids. The CDR3 is CASSVGGQSYGYTF. Here the CDR3 DNA reads TGTGCCAGCAGCGTAGGGGGGCAGAGCTATGGCTACACCTTC.

The chain combines TRBV11-2 with TRBJ1-3; tentatively, D is TRBD1 (6 bases). The CDR3 length is 16 residues. Deletions cut 1 base from V and 0 bases from J, with 10 bases between. The germline CDR1 and CDR2 sequences are SGHAT and FQNNGV. CDR3 amino acids: CASSLVGDISGNTIYF. CDR3 nucleotide sequence: TGTGCCAGCAGCTTAGTCGGGGACATCTCTGGAAACACCATATATTTT.

The chain carries TRBV6-2 or TRBV6-3 and TRBJ2-7; a possible D gene is TRBD2 (5 bases). Trimming took off 8 bases at V and 2 bases at J, with 13 bases between the two ends. The V gene's germline CDR1 is MNHEY and CDR2 SVGEGT. This CDR3 comprises 13 residues. The CDR3 nucleotides read TGTGCCAGCGGCCCACTAGGCGCCTACGAGCAGTACTTC. This translates into CASGPLGAYEQYF.

This clone was recorded once. The chain carries TRBV5-8 and TRBJ2-7; D is undetermined. CDR1 SGHTS and CDR2 YDEGEE come from the germline V gene. V lost 7 bases to trimming and J lost 1 base, with 12 bases between them. CDR3 length: 13 amino acids. The CDR3 region has the DNA TGTGCCAGCGAAAGCACGGGTTCCTACGAGCAGTACTTC. Translated: CASESTGSYEQYF.

The V and J genes are TRBV7-8 and TRBJ1-1, with 12 positions matching TRBD1. This CDR3 has 16 residues. CDR1 SGHVS and CDR2 FQNEAQ come from the germline V gene. With V trimmed by 4 bases and J by 5 bases, 8 bases remained unmatched. The CDR3 sequence is CASSSRDRGQGTEAFF. In DNA, the CDR3 is TGTGCCAGCAGCTCCCGGGACAGGGGGCAGGGGACTGAAGCTTTCTTT.

This rearrangement joins TRBV2 to TRBJ2-7; tentatively, D is TRBD2 (6 bases). This CDR3 is built from 13 residues. Germline-derived CDR1 and CDR2 are SNHLY and FYNNEI. Trimming took 8 bases from V and 3 from J, leaving 14 bases between them. Here the CDR3 reads CASEQAGIYEQYF. The CDR3, as DNA: TGTGCCAGCGAGCAAGCGGGCATCTACGAGCAGTACTTC. Full variable domain (missing parts from reference TRBV2 and TRBJ2-7): EPEVTQTPSHQVTQMGQEVILRCVPISNHLYFYWYRQILGQKVEFLVSFYNNEISEKSEIFDDQFSVERPDGSNFTLKIRSTKLEDSAMYFCASEQAGIYEQYFGPGTRLTVT.

The chain employs TRBV3-1 (or the pseudogene TRBV3-2) and TRBJ2-1, with TRBD2 matching over 9 bases. The length of the CDR3 is 17 residues. V gave up 0 bases and J gave up 7 bases; unmatched junction bases: 10. CDR1 and CDR2 (germline): LGHDT, YNNKEL (reference sequence). CDR3 sequence: CASSQDRAGGPLNEQFF. In DNA form, the CDR3 reads TGTGCCAGCAGCCAAGATAGGGCGGGGGGGCCTTTAAATGAGCAGTTCTTC.

The rearrangement uses TRBV27 and TRBJ1-1; 10 bases map to TRBD1. With V trimmed by 5 bases and J by 1 base, 7 bases remained unmatched. Germline CDR1 MNHEY, CDR2 SMNVEV (reference sequence). The CDR3 is made up of 16 amino acids. For the CDR3, the DNA is TGTGCCAGCAGTATCCGGACAGGGGGACAGAACACTGAAGCTTTCTTT. It specifies CASSIRTGGQNTEAFF.

The CDR3 reads CASSLTLSTGPVTGNTIYF. In DNA, the CDR3 is TGTGCCAGCAGCTTGACGCTATCAACAGGCCCGGTAACTGGAAACACCATATATTTT. The chain uses TRBV5-5 and TRBJ1-3, with TRBD1 as a possible D gene (5 bases). Germline V gene lookup returns CDR1 SGHKS and CDR2 YYEKEE (reference sequence). V lost 1 base and J 2 bases, leaving 22 bases between the germline ends. CDR3 length: 19 residues. Using reference TRBV5-5 and TRBJ1-3 for the parts outside the CDR3, the full variable domain is DAGVTQSPTHLIKTRGQQVTLRCSPISGHKSVSWYQQVLGQGPQFIFQYYEKEERGRGNFPDRFSARQFPNYSSELNVNALLLGDSALYLCASSLTLSTGPVTGNTIYFGEGSWLTVV.

This clone has just one count. This rearrangement joins TRBV11-3 to TRBJ2-1; weak D call: TRBD2 (5 bases). CDR3 size: 13 residues. V lost 4 bases and J lost 9, with 13 bases in between. From germline, CDR1 is SGHNT and CDR2 YENEEA. The CDR3 here is CASSSEGRGEQFF. CDR3 coding DNA: TGTGCCAGCAGCTCCGAAGGGAGAGGTGAGCAGTTCTTC.

V gene TRBV13 combines with J gene TRBJ2-3; 9 bases align to TRBD2. Germline V gene data show CDR1 as PRHDT and CDR2 as FYEKMQ (reference sequence). This CDR3 has 16 residues. Trimming took 3 bases from V and 4 from J; bases not matched to a gene: 8. As DNA, the CDR3 is TGTGCCAGCAGCTTTAATAGCGGGGGAGTCTCAGATACGCAGTATTTT. The encoded protein is CASSFNSGGVSDTQYF.

The V and J genes are TRBV4-3 and TRBJ1-2; weak D call: TRBD1 (6 bases). V was clipped by 1 base and J by 8 bases, with 17 bases between them. The germline V gene has CDR1 LGHNA and CDR2 YSLEER. The CDR3 runs to 15 residues. The DNA for the CDR3 is TGCGCCAGCAGCCAAGGAAGACGGACAGTTCGAGGCTACACCTTC. It specifies CASSQGRRTVRGYTF.

This clone has just one count. The rearrangement uses TRBV1 and TRBJ2-3; TRBD2 is the table's D call and was not checked against the DNA. TRBV1 is a documented pseudogene. The CDR3 has 16 amino acids. The CDR3 region is CTSSQEAGGQEDTQYF. The DNA for the CDR3 is TGCACCAGCAGCCAAGAAGCGGGGGGACAAGAAGATACGCAGTATTTT.

This clone showed up just a few times. This sequence joins TRBV7-3 and TRBJ2-1; TRBD1 might be the D (7 bases). The CDR3 totals 16 residues. V gave up 2 bases and J gave up 2 bases, with 13 bases separating them. CDR1 is SGHTA and CDR2 is FQGTGA in the germline V gene. CDR3 residues: CASSLGGDSTYNEQFF. The CDR3 nucleotides are TGTGCCAGCAGCTTAGGAGGGGACAGCACCTACAATGAGCAGTTCTTC.

Note on this clone: Germline and junction disagree at one end, which may indicate a read error. The CDR3 sequence is CASSLAGEKNSF. The DNA for the CDR3 is TGTGCCAGCAGCTTGGCCGGAGAGAAGAATTCCTTC. The V and J genes are TRBV5-4 and TRBJ2-7; D uncertain. Germline V gene sequence: CDR1 SGHNT, CDR2 YYREEE (reference sequence). There are 12 residues in the CDR3.

This chain links TRBV5-5 with TRBJ1-5, with D possibly TRBD1 on 6 matching bases. V was clipped by 5 bases and J by 0 bases, with 15 bases between them. Germline CDR1 is SGHKS and CDR2 is YYEKEE (reference sequence). The CDR3 sequence is 16 residues long. The CDR3 DNA reads as TGTGCCAGCAGTCACGAGGGGGGGCGTAGCAATCAGCCCCAGCATTTT. This sequence encodes CASSHEGGRSNQPQHF. Using reference TRBV5-5 and TRBJ1-5 for the parts outside the CDR3, the full variable domain is DAGVTQSPTHLIKTRGQQVTLRCSPISGHKSVSWYQQVLGQGPQFIFQYYEKEERGRGNFPDRFSARQFPNYSSELNVNALLLGDSALYLCASSHEGGRSNQPQHFGDGTRLSIL.

This sequence joins TRBV24-1 and TRBJ1-5; D not certain. Trimming removed 8 bases at V and 0 bases at J, with 13 bases between. The CDR3 loop spans 15 amino acids. Germline V gives CDR1 KGHDR, CDR2 SFDVKD. DNA for the CDR3: TGTGCCACCACGACTAAACTTAGTAGCAATCAGCCCCAGCATTTT. Encoded protein: CATTTKLSSNQPQHF.

This sequence joins TRBV19 and TRBJ2-3, with TRBD2 matching 8 bases. V lost 7 bases and J lost 3; bases outside the gene matches: 9. The germline V gene has CDR1 LNHDA and CDR2 SQIVND (reference sequence). The CDR3 totals 15 residues. For the CDR3, the DNA is TGTGCCAGTACCTCCAGTAGCGGGGCGACAGATACGCAGTATTTT. As protein: CASTSSSGATDTQYF.